A single T cell receptor beta chain is shown here with its context. What it binds is unknown. The data originate from a study of T cells after yellow fever vaccination. The germline gives CDR1 SEHNR, CDR2 FQNEAQ (reference sequence). The V and J ends lost 2 bases and 3 bases respectively, with 8 bases between them. The CDR3 spans 14 residues. Study outcomes and limitations: Post-booster repertoires contained most primary-vaccination clones again (roughly 95% CD4, 88% CD8).

From the 5' RACE reads, TCRdb called clonotypes with MiXCR, one entry per CDR3 protein. In the table there are hundreds of thousands of distinct CDR3 sequences, approximately 12% of which are singletons. Specimen: CD4+ T cells sorted from PBMCs, collected 15 days after the yellow fever booster vaccination. The chain combines TRBV7-9 with TRBJ2-1; D unresolved. This clonotype was obtained from a man aged 18 to 29 who received the YFV17D yellow fever vaccine. The CDR3, as DNA: TGTGCCAGCAGCTTATCCGCGGACTACAATGAGCAGTTCTTC. This translates into CASSLSADYNEQFF.